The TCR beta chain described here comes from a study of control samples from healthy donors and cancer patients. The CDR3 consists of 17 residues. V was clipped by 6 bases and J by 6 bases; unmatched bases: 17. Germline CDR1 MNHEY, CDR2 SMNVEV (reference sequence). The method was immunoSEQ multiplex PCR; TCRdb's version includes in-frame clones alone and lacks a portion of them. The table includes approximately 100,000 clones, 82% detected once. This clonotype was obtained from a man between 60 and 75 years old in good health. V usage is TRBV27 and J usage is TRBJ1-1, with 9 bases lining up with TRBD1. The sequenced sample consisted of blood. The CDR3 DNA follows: TGTGCCAGCAGCCTGGGACAGGGTGTTTTCGGGCGGTCTGAAGCTTTCTTT. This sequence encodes CASSLGQGVFGRSEAFF.